What follows is one TCR beta chain and its context. This sample stems from a study of blood T cell repertoires in COVID-19. Across the study: Specimens from acute and convalescent COVID-19 originated in the United States, Italy and Spain. PBMCs, B-cell-depleted T cells, or T cells provided the cDNA or gDNA that made up the material.

In the authors' workflow: Estimation of nucleated cell counts relied on the amplification of reference gene primers. Generated by immunoSEQ multiplex PCR, the TCRdb table keeps only in-frame clones and is missing some. The V and J calls and the clone size are those of that table, but D and trimming were determined from the DNA. The sample lists around 250,000 clones, 83% seen once, with 4.6% in the top ten. Trimming shortened V by 3 bases and J by 3 bases, and 10 bases separated the two germline ends. The CDR3 length is 14 residues. The V gene's germline CDR1 is SGHDT and CDR2 YYEEEE. Sequencing was done on a sample of peripheral blood. The source of this sequence is a man between 60 and 75 years old who had recovered from COVID-19. The chain is built from TRBV5-6 and TRBJ1-5; TRBD1 might be the D (5 bases). The DNA of the CDR3 is TGTGCCAGCAGCTCACCGACAGACAATCAGCCCCAGCATTTT. Protein sequence: CASSSPTDNQPQHF. The whole variable domain, remainder taken from reference TRBV5-6 and TRBJ1-5, is DAGVTQSPTHLIKTRGQQVTLRCSPKSGHDTVSWYQQALGQGPQFIFQYYEEEERQRGNFPDRFSGHQFPNYSSELNVNALLLGDSALYLCASSSPTDNQPQHFGDGTRLSIL.